The 6 T cell receptor beta chains reported below all come from one sample, sequenced in a study of blood T cells in healthy people across ages (dated by TCRdb to the mid-2010s). The protocol used for the library was 5' RACE. This sample was sequenced with an Illumina HiSeq 2500. A second PCR of about 7 to 12 cycles was run with a J-beta primer mix and a sample-barcoded 5' primer. TCRdb handled the public reads itself, with Q25 trimming in fastp and clone calling in MiXCR, and kept productive beta chains. Here each entry gathers all rows of one CDR3 protein and keeps the most common genes and DNA. The sample data list 1.4 million to 1.5 million distinct CDR3 sequences, and about 40% of these were observed just once. Approximately 7.9% of the sample is taken by the ten largest. The sample taken for sequencing was blood. Receptors originate from a young woman in good health.

This clonotype was seen a few times. This chain connects TRBV3-1 to TRBJ1-4; a weak D match, TRBD1 (5 bases). Germline V gives CDR1 LGHDT, CDR2 YNNKEL (reference sequence). V gave up 4 bases and J gave up 0 bases, with 15 bases separating them. This CDR3 has 17 residues. The DNA of the CDR3 is TGTGCCAGCAGCCTTAGGGGAGCTTTCCCAACTAATGAAAAACTGTTTTTT. Protein: CASSLRGAFPTNEKLFF.

CDR3 sequence reads: CASRPGQGQQPQHF. The CDR3 region has the DNA TGTGCCAGCAGGCCTGGACAGGGCCAACAGCCCCAGCATTTT. This chain connects TRBV6-5 to TRBJ1-5; the match to TRBD1 covers 8 bases. The CDR3 extends over 14 amino acids. After removal of 6 bases from V and 7 bases from J, the junction contained 8 bases not matched to a gene. Germline CDR1 reads MNHEY; CDR2 reads SVGAGI.

The chain couples TRBV5-1 to TRBJ2-5; D may be TRBD1 (6 bases). The J call may be in error: the DNA end matches TRBJ2-7 better. Germline CDR1 is SGHRS and CDR2 is YFSETQ. The CDR3 has 15 amino acids. CDR3 residues: CASSDGSTGPNEQYF. CDR3 coding DNA: TGCGCCAGTAGCGACGGGTCGACAGGTCCCAACGAGCAGTACTTC.

The CDR3 reads CSVLGTGGVNYGYTF. The CDR3 region has the DNA TGCAGCGTCCTAGGGACAGGGGGTGTCAACTATGGCTACACCTTC. V usage is TRBV29-1 and J usage is TRBJ1-2; TRBD1 aligns across 11 bases. J was trimmed by 2 bases and V by 6 bases; bases with no gene match: 8. Per the germline V gene, CDR1 is SQVTM and CDR2 is ANQGSEA. The CDR3 sequence is 15 residues long.

The rearrangement joins TRBV27 to TRBJ1-5; TRBD1 matches 7 bases. The CDR3 consists of 15 residues. CDR1 MNHEY and CDR2 SMNVEV come from the germline V gene (reference sequence). V lost 2 bases, J lost 6 bases, and 7 bases stayed unmatched. CDR3 in amino acids: CASSLGQGGFQPQHF. Written as DNA, the CDR3 is TGTGCCAGCAGTTTAGGGCAGGGGGGATTTCAGCCCCAGCATTTT.

About this clonotype itself: The germline gene is not matched at one end of the junction; a read error may be the cause. The rearrangement uses TRBV6-6 and TRBJ1-1, with D uncertain. The CDR3 totals 12 residues. Germline CDR1 MNHNY, CDR2 SVGAGI (reference sequence). Here the CDR3 DNA reads TGCGCCAGCAGTCCAGAGCCTTCGGCGGCTTTCTTT. Translated: CASSPEPSAAFF.